This T cell receptor (beta chain) is from a study of regulatory T cells in long-lasting Graves disease. Time point indicated: newly diagnosed GD, antithyroid drugs for less than 3 months. PBMCs were the source of the RNA used for TCR sequencing. This clonotype was recorded many times. Construction of the TCR beta libraries employed iRepertoire HTBI primers in conjunction with Arm-PCR of CDR3 regions. Authors' data handling: The samples included around 62 TRBV and some 15 TRBJ segments. TCRdb reanalysed the multiplex PCR reads using MiXCR and keeps one entry per CDR3 protein. It is TCRdb's table, rather than the study itself, that gives the V and J calls and clone size. The sample yields some 250,000 distinct CDR3 sequences, around 18% seen once. Trimming shortened V by 1 base and J by 3 bases, and 10 bases separated the two germline ends. CDR3 length: 15 amino acids. Germline V lookup: CDR1 MGHRA, CDR2 YSYEKL.

The same sample was also used in a study of T cells in Graves' hyperthyroidism and ophthalmopathy.

The source material was peripheral blood mononuclear cells (PBMCs), sampled at new diagnosis, from a patient treated with antithyroid drugs. The chain combines TRBV4-1 with TRBJ1-5; D call uncertain. The receptor was derived from a woman younger than 45 with Graves disease. This chain's CDR3 is CASSQVAQSNQPQHF. In DNA, the CDR3 is TGCGCCAGCAGCCAAGTTGCACAGTCCAATCAGCCCCAGCATTTT.